Listed below are T cell receptor beta chains from one sample, sequenced in a study of cytomegalovirus exposure and HLA in healthy donors. TCRdb's table, derived via immunoSEQ multiplex PCR, lists solely in-frame clones and lacks some. There are approximately 190,000 clones in the sample; around 84% occur only once, and roughly 6.5% lies in the top ten. Sequencing input: PBMCs. The origin of the receptors is a man aged 18 to 35 in good health and CMV-seropositive. The CDR3 runs from the conserved cysteine through the conserved F or W. The D gene is left open where the match is weak. Size values are once, few and many counts, or a class for expanded clones, and some rows have none.

abundance: NA; v_gene: TRBV27; d_gene: TRBD1; j_gene: TRBJ2-5; CDR3nt: TGTGCCAGCAGTTTAAACAGGGGGCGCCGAGAGACCCAGTACTTC; CDR3aa: CASSLNRGRRETQYF
abundance: NA; v_gene: TRBV15; d_gene: NA; j_gene: TRBJ2-1; CDR3nt: TGTGCCACCAGCAGAGAGTTCTGGAGAAGCGACAATGAGCAGTTCTTC; CDR3aa: CATSREFWRSDNEQFF
abundance: NA; v_gene: TRBV19; d_gene: TRBD1; j_gene: TRBJ1-5; CDR3nt: TGTGCCAGTAGTATAGCCAGGGGGGGCAATCAGCCCCAGCATTTT; CDR3aa: CASSIARGGNQPQHF
abundance: NA; v_gene: TRBV27; d_gene: TRBD2; j_gene: TRBJ2-7; CDR3nt: TGTGCCAGCAGTGACGGGGTAGCGGGAGGGAACTACGAGCAGTACTTC; CDR3aa: CASSDGVAGGNYEQYF
abundance: NA; v_gene: TRBV10-1; d_gene: NA; j_gene: TRBJ2-1; CDR3nt: TGCGCCAGCAGTGGGGACTCGCAGTTCTTC; CDR3aa: CASSGDSQFF
abundance: once; v_gene: TRBV5-6; d_gene: NA; j_gene: TRBJ2-7; CDR3nt: TGTGCCAGCAGCTACCGCCCGGACACTTACGAGCAGTACTTC; CDR3aa: CASSYRPDTYEQYF
abundance: NA; v_gene: TRBV6-4; d_gene: NA; j_gene: TRBJ2-2; CDR3nt: TGTGCCAGCAGTGCCTCCAGCGGCACCGGGGAGCTGTTTTTT; CDR3aa: CASSASSGTGELFF
abundance: NA; v_gene: TRBV6-1; d_gene: NA; j_gene: TRBJ1-2; CDR3nt: TGTGCCAGCAGAACTTCTACAGGATACCAGTCGGGCTACACCTTC; CDR3aa: CASRTSTGYQSGYTF
abundance: NA; v_gene: TRBV29-1; d_gene: TRBD2; j_gene: TRBJ2-3; CDR3nt: TGCAGCGTTGAGGGCGGGAGGGCCGTAGATACGCAGTATTTT; CDR3aa: CSVEGGRAVDTQYF
abundance: NA; v_gene: TRBV7-2; d_gene: TRBD2; j_gene: TRBJ2-7; CDR3nt: TGTGCCAGCAGCCCAGGACTAGCGGCTGGGTACGAGCAGTACTTC; CDR3aa: CASSPGLAAGYEQYF
abundance: NA; v_gene: TRBV2; d_gene: TRBD1; j_gene: TRBJ1-1; CDR3nt: TGTGCCAGCCCGAACTACAGGGGGGGGAACACTGAAGCTTTCTTT; CDR3aa: CASPNYRGGNTEAFF
abundance: NA; v_gene: TRBV19; d_gene: NA; j_gene: TRBJ1-5; CDR3nt: TGTGCCAGTAGTGGGGGGGGATACAATCAGCCCCAGCATTTT; CDR3aa: CASSGGGYNQPQHF
abundance: NA; v_gene: TRBV2; d_gene: NA; j_gene: TRBJ1-1; CDR3nt: TGTGCCAGCACCCGCGAACTCCCGGGGAACACTGAAGCTTTCTTT; CDR3aa: CASTRELPGNTEAFF
abundance: NA; v_gene: TRBV7-9; d_gene: NA; j_gene: TRBJ2-3; CDR3nt: TGTGCCAGCAGCTCGAGGACTGGGGCAGATACGCAGTATTTT; CDR3aa: CASSSRTGADTQYF
abundance: NA; v_gene: TRBV11-2; d_gene: NA; j_gene: TRBJ2-1; CDR3nt: TGTGCCAGCAGCTTTGGGTCTAGGACAGCCTTTGTTGGTGAGCAGTTCTTC; CDR3aa: CASSFGSRTAFVGEQFF
abundance: NA; v_gene: TRBV7-9; d_gene: NA; j_gene: TRBJ2-7; CDR3nt: TGTGCCAGCAGCCCTTTAGTCAGGGTCGAGCAGTACTTC; CDR3aa: CASSPLVRVEQYF
abundance: NA; v_gene: TRBV27; d_gene: TRBD2; j_gene: TRBJ2-1; CDR3nt: TGTGCCAGCAGTCGGCTGGGACTAGACGTGGGCCATGAGCAGTTCTTC; CDR3aa: CASSRLGLDVGHEQFF
abundance: NA; v_gene: TRBV4-3; d_gene: TRBD1; j_gene: TRBJ1-4; CDR3nt: TGCGCCAGCAGCCAAGGACCTCCCAGGGGGTCAGGGGAAAAACTGTTTTTT; CDR3aa: CASSQGPPRGSGEKLFF
abundance: few; v_gene: TRBV19; d_gene: NA; j_gene: TRBJ1-5; CDR3nt: TGTGCCAGTAGTATGTGGGGGGTTGATAGCAATCAGCCCCAGCATTTT; CDR3aa: CASSMWGVDSNQPQHF
abundance: NA; v_gene: TRBV13; d_gene: TRBD2; j_gene: TRBJ2-2; CDR3nt: TGTGCCAGCAGCTTAGGACTAGCGGGACTTGACACCGGGGAGCTGTTTTTT; CDR3aa: CASSLGLAGLDTGELFF
abundance: NA; v_gene: TRBV4-1; d_gene: NA; j_gene: TRBJ2-7; CDR3nt: TGCGCCAGCAGCCCACTCGGGAGCGGGCGGACCTACGAGCAGTACTTC; CDR3aa: CASSPLGSGRTYEQYF
abundance: NA; v_gene: TRBV28; d_gene: TRBD1; j_gene: TRBJ2-7; CDR3nt: TGTGCCAGCAGCAAAAGACAGGGAATCAACGAGCAGTACTTC; CDR3aa: CASSKRQGINEQYF
abundance: NA; v_gene: TRBV30; d_gene: NA; j_gene: TRBJ2-7; CDR3nt: TGTGCCTGGAGTTCGGGTGGGGCTCCCCACGAGCAGTACTTC; CDR3aa: CAWSSGGAPHEQYF
abundance: few; v_gene: TRBV7-2; d_gene: TRBD1; j_gene: TRBJ1-2; CDR3nt: TGTGCCAGCAGCTTAGCGTCGGAGGGGGCTCATGGCTACACCTTC; CDR3aa: CASSLASEGAHGYTF
abundance: NA; v_gene: TRBV7-9; d_gene: NA; j_gene: TRBJ1-1; CDR3nt: TGTGCCAGCAGCTCCATGCGGAACACTGAAGCTTTCTTT; CDR3aa: CASSSMRNTEAFF
abundance: NA; v_gene: TRBV4-3; d_gene: TRBD2; j_gene: TRBJ2-1; CDR3nt: TGCGCCAGCAGCCAAGATCCTGCGGGAGGCACTTACAATGAGCAGTTCTTC; CDR3aa: CASSQDPAGGTYNEQFF
abundance: NA; v_gene: TRBV6-4; d_gene: TRBD1; j_gene: TRBJ2-7; CDR3nt: TGTGCCAGCAGTCCTCGACAGGGCCTTGGAGCGTCCTACGAGCAGTACTTC; CDR3aa: CASSPRQGLGASYEQYF
abundance: NA; v_gene: TRBV7-3; d_gene: NA; j_gene: TRBJ1-1; CDR3nt: TGTGCCAGCAGCAAGCAGAACACTGAAGCTTTCTTT; CDR3aa: CASSKQNTEAFF
abundance: NA; v_gene: TRBV5-6; d_gene: NA; j_gene: TRBJ2-5; CDR3nt: TGTGCCAGCAGCCGAAGCAAGGGGGTACAAGAGACCCAGTACTTC; CDR3aa: CASSRSKGVQETQYF
abundance: NA; v_gene: TRBV7-2; d_gene: NA; j_gene: TRBJ2-7; CDR3nt: TGTGCCAGCAGCTTAGCTCCATCCCCGGAGCCAACCTACGAGCAGTACTTC; CDR3aa: CASSLAPSPEPTYEQYF
abundance: NA; v_gene: TRBV28; d_gene: TRBD2; j_gene: TRBJ2-1; CDR3nt: TGTGCCAGCAGTGGACTAGCCTACAATGAGCAGTTCTTC; CDR3aa: CASSGLAYNEQFF
abundance: once; v_gene: TRBV7-2; d_gene: NA; j_gene: TRBJ2-1; CDR3nt: TGTGCCAGCAGCTTAGAAGTCGGACTTGTGAGGGGGTACAATGAGCAGTTCTTC; CDR3aa: CASSLEVGLVRGYNEQFF
abundance: NA; v_gene: TRBV2; d_gene: NA; j_gene: TRBJ2-1; CDR3nt: TGTGCCAGCAGTGGGTGGAGAAACAATGAGCAGTTCTTC; CDR3aa: CASSGWRNNEQFF
abundance: few; v_gene: TRBV11-1; d_gene: TRBD2; j_gene: TRBJ2-1; CDR3nt: TGTGCCAGCAGCTCGGGACTAGCGAATGAGCAGTTCTTC; CDR3aa: CASSSGLANEQFF
abundance: NA; v_gene: TRBV15; d_gene: NA; j_gene: TRBJ1-1; CDR3nt: TGTGCCACCGCCTTCGGGACAACGAACACTGAAGCTTTCTTT; CDR3aa: CATAFGTTNTEAFF
abundance: NA; v_gene: TRBV9; d_gene: NA; j_gene: TRBJ2-7; CDR3nt: TGTGCCAGCAGCCCCCGGTTCGAGGCTCGGGAGCAGTACTTC; CDR3aa: CASSPRFEAREQYF
abundance: NA; v_gene: TRBV28; d_gene: TRBD1; j_gene: TRBJ2-2; CDR3nt: TGTGCCAGCATACGGACAGGGCCCACCGGGGAGCTGTTTTTT; CDR3aa: CASIRTGPTGELFF
abundance: NA; v_gene: TRBV28; d_gene: TRBD2; j_gene: TRBJ2-7; CDR3nt: TGTGCCAGCAGGCCTAGCGGGACGACCTACGAGCAGTACTTC; CDR3aa: CASRPSGTTYEQYF
abundance: NA; v_gene: TRBV2; d_gene: NA; j_gene: TRBJ1-5; CDR3nt: TGTGCCAGCAGTTCGACAGGTGGGCTACAGCCCCAGCATTTT; CDR3aa: CASSSTGGLQPQHF
abundance: NA; v_gene: TRBV5-1; d_gene: TRBD1; j_gene: TRBJ2-2; CDR3nt: TGCGCCAGCAGCCTACAACTCGACAGGGGGTATAACGGGGAGCTGTTTTTT; CDR3aa: CASSLQLDRGYNGELFF
abundance: NA; v_gene: TRBV7-2; d_gene: NA; j_gene: TRBJ1-1; CDR3nt: TGTGCCAGCAGCCCCCGGGGGGGCGGAGACACTGAAGCTTTCTTT; CDR3aa: CASSPRGGGDTEAFF
abundance: NA; v_gene: TRBV19; d_gene: NA; j_gene: TRBJ2-1; CDR3nt: TGTGCCAGTAGTATCTCGGGAGATGAGCAGTTCTTC; CDR3aa: CASSISGDEQFF
abundance: NA; v_gene: TRBV11-1; d_gene: TRBD1; j_gene: TRBJ2-1; CDR3nt: TGTGCCAGCAGCTTATCAGGGGGACATGAGCAGTTCTTC; CDR3aa: CASSLSGGHEQFF
abundance: NA; v_gene: TRBV6-5; d_gene: NA; j_gene: TRBJ2-7; CDR3nt: TGTGCCAGCAGTTACTCGAGACAGGTGGAAGAGCAGTACTTC; CDR3aa: CASSYSRQVEEQYF
abundance: NA; v_gene: TRBV7-8; d_gene: TRBD2; j_gene: TRBJ2-1; CDR3nt: TGTGCCGGAGGGCTAGCGGGTGGGAATGAGCAGTTCTTC; CDR3aa: CAGGLAGGNEQFF
abundance: NA; v_gene: TRBV6-1; d_gene: TRBD2; j_gene: TRBJ2-1; CDR3nt: TGTGCCAGCCATTTAGCGGGACTCCCCTACAATGAGCAGTTCTTC; CDR3aa: CASHLAGLPYNEQFF
abundance: NA; v_gene: TRBV7-2; d_gene: TRBD2; j_gene: TRBJ2-1; CDR3nt: TGTGCCAGCAGCTTTAAGCGGGGGGACAATGAGCAGTTCTTC; CDR3aa: CASSFKRGDNEQFF
abundance: few; v_gene: TRBV28; d_gene: TRBD1; j_gene: TRBJ1-3; CDR3nt: TGTGCCAGCAGCCAGGGGGCCCTCTCTGGAAACACCATATATTTT; CDR3aa: CASSQGALSGNTIYF
abundance: NA; v_gene: TRBV11-2; d_gene: NA; j_gene: TRBJ2-7; CDR3nt: TGTGCCAGCAGCCTGGGACTTCCACCCTACGAGCAGTACTTC; CDR3aa: CASSLGLPPYEQYF
abundance: once; v_gene: TRBV5-1; d_gene: NA; j_gene: TRBJ2-7; CDR3nt: TGCGCCAGCAGCTTGTCAGTCACCTCCTACGAGCAGTACTTC; CDR3aa: CASSLSVTSYEQYF
abundance: NA; v_gene: TRBV6-5; d_gene: TRBD1; j_gene: TRBJ1-2; CDR3nt: TGTGCCAGCTCGGACAGGGGAGGTAACTATGGCTACACCTTC; CDR3aa: CASSDRGGNYGYTF
abundance: NA; v_gene: TRBV30; d_gene: NA; j_gene: TRBJ2-5; CDR3nt: TGTGCCTGGGGACGCTCCAGGGGCAGGGAGACCCAGTACTTC; CDR3aa: CAWGRSRGRETQYF
abundance: once; v_gene: TRBV7-2; d_gene: NA; j_gene: TRBJ2-2; CDR3nt: TGTGCCAGCCGCCCGCCAGGGGCGCTGACGACCGGGGAGCTGTTTTTT; CDR3aa: CASRPPGALTTGELFF
abundance: few; v_gene: TRBV9; d_gene: TRBD2; j_gene: TRBJ2-7; CDR3nt: TGTGCCAGCAGCGTAGTCGGGGGGAGAGAGCAGTACTTC; CDR3aa: CASSVVGGREQYF
abundance: NA; v_gene: TRBV13; d_gene: TRBD2; j_gene: TRBJ2-7; CDR3nt: TGTGCCAGCAGCACTCCTAGCGGGTCCTACGAGCAGTACTTC; CDR3aa: CASSTPSGSYEQYF